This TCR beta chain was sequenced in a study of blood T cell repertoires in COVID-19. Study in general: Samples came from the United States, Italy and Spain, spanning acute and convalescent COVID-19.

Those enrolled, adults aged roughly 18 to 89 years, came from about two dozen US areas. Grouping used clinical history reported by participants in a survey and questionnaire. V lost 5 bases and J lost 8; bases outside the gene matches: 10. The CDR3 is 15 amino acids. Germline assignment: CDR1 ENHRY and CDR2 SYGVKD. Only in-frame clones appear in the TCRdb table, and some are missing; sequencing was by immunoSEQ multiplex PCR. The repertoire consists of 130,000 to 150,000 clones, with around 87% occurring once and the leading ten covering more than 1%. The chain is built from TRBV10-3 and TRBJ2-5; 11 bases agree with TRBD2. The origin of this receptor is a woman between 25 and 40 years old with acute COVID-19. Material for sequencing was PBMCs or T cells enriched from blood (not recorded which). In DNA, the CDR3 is TGTGCCATCAGTCCTTCACTAGCGGGAGAAGGTACCCAGTACTTC. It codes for CAISPSLAGEGTQYF.